The 11 T cell receptor beta chains reported below all come from one sample, sequenced in a study of cytomegalovirus exposure and HLA in healthy donors. The PCR used 60 Vbeta and 13 Jbeta primers. Generated by immunoSEQ multiplex PCR, the TCRdb table keeps only in-frame clones and is missing some. This listing includes roughly 45,000 clones. Sequenced sample: PBMCs. These receptors were collected from a woman aged 30 to 39 in good health and CMV-seronegative.

The V gene is TRBV19, the J gene TRBJ2-1, with 10 bases aligning to TRBD2. Per the germline V gene, CDR1 is LNHDA and CDR2 is SQIVND (reference sequence). V lost 6 bases, J lost 6 bases, and 8 bases stayed unmatched. The CDR3 totals 15 residues. The CDR3 loop is CASSTGTSEINEQFF. The CDR3 DNA reads TGTGCCAGTAGCACCGGGACTAGCGAAATCAATGAGCAGTTCTTC.

The rearrangement links TRBV28 to TRBJ2-5; 9 bases match TRBD1. The V gene's germline CDR1 is MDHEN and CDR2 SYDVKM. With V trimmed by 6 bases and J by 5 bases, 13 bases remained unmatched. The CDR3 has 16 residues. As DNA, the CDR3 is TGTGCCAGCAGATCCCCGGGACAGGGTATTGGTGAGACCCAGTACTTC. Its translation: CASRSPGQGIGETQYF.

The chain recombines TRBV19 with TRBJ1-2; D remains unclear. From germline, CDR1 is LNHDA and CDR2 SQIVND (reference sequence). The CDR3 loop spans 14 amino acids. Trimming left V 0 bases short and J 2 bases short, with 7 bases between. CDR3 residues: CASSIDRRNYGYTF. CDR3 DNA sequence: TGTGCCAGTAGTATAGATCGCAGGAACTATGGCTACACCTTC.

CDR3 DNA sequence: TGCGCCAGCAGCTTGGTTCTAGCGGAGTCGAAATACGAGCAGTACTTC. It translates to CASSLVLAESKYEQYF. The genes are TRBV5-1 and TRBJ2-7; 7 positions agree with TRBD2. The length of the CDR3 is 16 residues. Germline CDR1 reads SGHRS; CDR2 reads YFSETQ. Unmatched junction bases numbered 10, after V lost 0 bases and J lost 4 bases.

The chain is built from TRBV27 and TRBJ1-1, with 7 bases identical to TRBD1. V shed 3 bases and J 1 base; nucleotides not matched to a gene: 11. The CDR3 has 17 residues. Germline V lookup: CDR1 MNHEY, CDR2 SMNVEV (reference sequence). For the CDR3, the DNA is TGTGCCAGCAGTTTCCGTCCCCCCGGGACAGCGAACACTGAAGCTTTCTTT. Translation: CASSFRPPGTANTEAFF.

The rearrangement uses TRBV30 and TRBJ1-2, with 7 bases lining up with TRBD1. Unmatched junction bases numbered 9, after V lost 0 bases and J lost 8 bases. This CDR3 is 14 amino acids long. CDR1 is GTSNPN, CDR2 SVGIG, per germline (reference sequence). Here the CDR3 DNA reads TGTGCCTGGAGTGTACCGGAGGGGGCGAAGGGCTACACCTTC. Its translation is CAWSVPEGAKGYTF.

The chain recombines TRBV29-1 with TRBJ1-1; unclear D gene. Germline V CDR1 and CDR2: SQVTM, ANQGSEA. V was clipped by 3 bases and J by 6 bases, with 14 bases between them. This CDR3 has 13 amino acids. The CDR3 region has the DNA TGCAGCGTTGAGAGACGGGAAAGCGCTGAAGCTTTCTTT. Encoded protein: CSVERRESAEAFF. The variable domain in full, with the rest retrieved from reference TRBV29-1 and TRBJ1-1, is SAVISQKPSRDICQRGTSLTIQCQVDSQVTMMFWYRQQPGQSLTLIATANQGSEATYESGFVIDKFPISRPNLTFSTLTVSNMSPEDSSIYLCSVERRESAEAFFGQGTRLTVV.

The chain joins TRBV4-1 to TRBJ2-2, with a possible D match to TRBD2 (6 bases). CDR3 length: 15 residues. Germline-derived CDR1 and CDR2 are MGHRA and YSYEKL. Trimming removed 1 base at V and 6 bases at J, with 12 bases between. CDR3 bases: TGCGCCAGCAGCCAAGTGGGAGGTACGGCCGGGGAGCTGTTTTTT. Translated, it gives CASSQVGGTAGELFF.

The CDR3 region is CASSQGGYEQYF. The CDR3 bases are TGTGCCAGCAGCCAAGGCGGCTACGAGCAGTACTTC. The rearrangement links TRBV4-2 to TRBJ2-7; D ambiguous. This CDR3 is built from 12 residues. Germline V gene data show CDR1 as LGHNA and CDR2 as YNFKEQ. V lost 1 base and J lost 3, with 4 bases in between.

V and J are TRBV9 and TRBJ2-1, with 7 bases that match TRBD2. This CDR3 comprises 15 residues. Germline V gene lookup returns CDR1 SGDLS and CDR2 YYNGEE. J lost 8 bases, V lost 2 bases, and 10 bases had no gene match. The DNA of the CDR3 is TGTGCCAGCAGCGTGACTAGCCGGAAAGCGGATGAGCAGTTCTTC. This codes for CASSVTSRKADEQFF.

The chain has TRBV7-3 and TRBJ2-3; no firm D call. V lost 4 bases and J 1 base, leaving 9 bases between the germline ends. Germline CDR1 reads SGHTA; CDR2 reads FQGTGA. This CDR3 region has 14 residues. The CDR3 here is CASSSTVGTDTQYF. CDR3 nucleotides: TGTGCCAGCAGCTCCACGGTTGGCACAGATACGCAGTATTTT.